Following are 13 T cell receptor beta chains from one sample sequenced in a study of blood T cell repertoires in COVID-19. The method was immunoSEQ multiplex PCR; TCRdb's version includes in-frame clones alone and lacks a portion of them. The table includes some 320,000 clones, roughly 90% detected once. Sequenced: PBMCs or T cells enriched from blood (not recorded which). The receptors stem from a woman in her 30s who had been exposed to COVID-19.

J is TRBJ1-5 and V is TRBV2; TRBD1 is a possible D gene (5 bases). Germline lookup yields CDR1 SNHLY and CDR2 FYNNEI. Trimming removed 4 bases from V and 5 bases from J, with 15 bases in between. This CDR3 spans 15 amino acids. CDR3 residues: CASSAGREWDQPQHF. CDR3 coding DNA: TGTGCCAGCAGTGCAGGGAGGGAGTGGGATCAGCCCCAGCATTTT.

V is TRBV12-5 and J is TRBJ1-6; possible D gene TRBD1, 6 bases. Germline lookup yields CDR1 LGHNT and CDR2 FRNRAP. The CDR3 length is 15 residues. V was trimmed by 0 bases and J by 5 bases, leaving 8 bases between them. CDR3 sequence reads: CASGLVGTHNSPLHF. CDR3 sequence (DNA): TGTGCTAGTGGTTTGGTCGGGACACATAATTCACCCCTCCACTTT.

This rearrangement joins TRBV2 to TRBJ1-1; D not resolved. The CDR3 is 13 residues long. V shed 10 bases and J shed 0 bases, with 12 bases lying between them. Germline-derived CDR1 and CDR2 are SNHLY and FYNNEI. The CDR3 reads CATLRVVNTEAFF. The CDR3 DNA reads TGTGCCACATTGCGGGTTGTGAACACTGAAGCTTTCTTT.

This sequence joins TRBV5-6 and TRBJ2-5; D is possibly TRBD2 (5 bases). The CDR3 consists of 16 residues. Trimming left V 1 base short and J 5 bases short, with 18 bases between. Germline CDR1 is SGHDT and CDR2 is YYEEEE. CDR3 DNA sequence: TGTGCCAGCAGCTTGAGCTTCAATGAGGGTCGGGAGACCCAGTACTTC. This translates into CASSLSFNEGRETQYF. Full variable domain (remainder filled in from reference TRBV5-6 and TRBJ2-5): DAGVTQSPTHLIKTRGQQVTLRCSPKSGHDTVSWYQQALGQGPQFIFQYYEEEERQRGNFPDRFSGHQFPNYSSELNVNALLLGDSALYLCASSLSFNEGRETQYFGPGTRLLVL.

This chain connects TRBV5-1 to TRBJ1-1; perhaps TRBD1 as D (5 bases). The V and J ends lost 4 bases and 4 bases respectively, with 14 bases between them. The CDR3 extends over 14 amino acids. CDR1 is SGHRS, CDR2 YFSETQ, per germline. The CDR3 loop reads CASSIRQSGTEAFF. In nucleotides, the CDR3 is TGCGCCAGCAGCATAAGACAGTCAGGCACTGAAGCTTTCTTT.

The chain recombines TRBV12-5 with TRBJ2-7; D not resolved. In germline, CDR1 is LGHNT, CDR2 FRNRAP. The CDR3 length is 14 residues. V was cut by 1 base and J by 0 bases, with 7 bases left in between. CDR3 sequence: CASGLEEISYEQYF. CDR3 nucleotides: TGTGCTAGTGGTTTGGAGGAGATCTCCTACGAGCAGTACTTC.

The chain joins TRBV2 to TRBJ1-1; perhaps TRBD1 as D (6 bases). This CDR3 spans 12 amino acids. Germline-derived CDR1 and CDR2 are SNHLY and FYNNEI. V gave up 6 bases and J gave up 4 bases, with 9 bases separating them. The CDR3 spells CASSRQATEAFF. The CDR3 DNA sequence: TGTGCCAGCAGCAGACAGGCCACTGAAGCTTTCTTT.

The V gene is TRBV4-1, the J gene TRBJ2-3; 9 nucleotides match TRBD2. Germline V lookup: CDR1 MGHRA, CDR2 YSYEKL. This CDR3 has 16 residues. V lost 1 base and J lost 2; bases outside the gene matches: 4. CDR3 DNA: TGCGCCAGCAGCCAAGGAGCGGGGGGCCCCACAGATACGCAGTATTTT. Its translation: CASSQGAGGPTDTQYF.

The chain combines TRBV19 with TRBJ2-5; 9 nucleotides line up with TRBD1. The CDR3 has 13 residues. CDR1 is LNHDA and CDR2 is SQIVND in the germline V gene (reference sequence). Losses at the gene ends were 10 bases for V and 5 bases for J; bases not matched to a gene: 8. The CDR3 bases are TGTGCCACCACGGGACAGGGACGGGAGACCCAGTACTTC. It yields the protein CATTGQGRETQYF.

V is TRBV5-5 and J is TRBJ1-3; no definite D call. This CDR3 region has 16 residues. V lost 2 bases and J 0 bases, leaving 12 bases between the germline ends. The germline V gene encodes CDR1 SGHKS and CDR2 YYEKEE (reference sequence). The CDR3 DNA is TGTGCCAGCAGCTTTGCCGGAGAGCGCTCTGGAAACACCATATATTTT. Translating it yields CASSFAGERSGNTIYF.

The J gene is TRBJ2-1, the V gene TRBV30; the match to TRBD2 covers 10 bases. The V and J ends lost 3 bases and 4 bases, in that order; junction bases with no gene match: 6. Germline CDR1 GTSNPN, CDR2 SVGIG (reference sequence). CDR3 size: 15 residues. The DNA for the CDR3 is TGTGCCTGGAGACTAGCGGGGACGGCTTACAATGAGCAGTTCTTC. Encoded protein: CAWRLAGTAYNEQFF.

V usage is TRBV11-2 and J usage is TRBJ2-2; 10 nucleotides match TRBD2. V gave up 5 bases and J gave up 6 bases; unmatched junction bases: 9. CDR3 length: 16 residues. Per the germline V gene, CDR1 is SGHAT and CDR2 is FQNNGV. CDR3 protein: CASSRKERGGSGELFF. CDR3 DNA: TGTGCCAGCAGCAGGAAGGAGCGGGGGGGCTCCGGGGAGCTGTTTTTT.

J is TRBJ1-2 and V is TRBV24-1; tentative D call: TRBD1 (5 bases). This CDR3 has 13 amino acids. Germline V CDR1 and CDR2: KGHDR, SFDVKD. With 0 bases removed from V and 6 bases from J, the gap between germline ends came to 7 bases. The CDR3 here is CATSDLTRDGYTF. Here the CDR3 DNA reads TGTGCCACCAGTGATTTGACCAGGGATGGCTACACCTTC.